This T cell receptor (beta chain) came from a study of control samples from healthy donors and cancer patients (dated by TCRdb to about 2020). Details on this clone: Its target antigen remains unknown. No much larger clonotype is one base removed from it; base qualities were not supplied.

Per the germline V gene, KGHDR is the CDR1 and SFDVKD is the CDR2. The CDR3 measures 15 amino acids from cysteine to phenylalanine. CDR3 DNA only is kept here, 45 bases in frame from base 1. Relative to germline, V is 9 bases shorter and J is 0 bases shorter, with 16 bases between their ends. Library preparation used the immunoSEQ multiplex PCR assay. TCRdb took over this immuneACCESS table, retaining in-frame rearrangements with V and J assigned. Such tables are incomplete; in checked studies, under half of the missing clones stem from an unresolved V gene, and the remainder is unexplained. A total of 130,000 to 150,000 clones appear in this sample, around nine tenths of them only once. The top ten hold about 11% of the sample.

The V and J genes are TRBV24-1 and TRBJ1-2, with TRBD1 perhaps the D gene, on 5 matching bases. This sequence was found in a young man in good health. Sequencing was carried out using blood. The DNA sequence is given as TGTGCCACCCGGGACGCCCGACAAGCTAACTATGGCTACACCTTC. This gives the protein CATRDARQANYGYTF.